These T cell receptor beta chains were read from a single sample in a study of technical replicates of blood from several donors. The method was immunoSEQ multiplex PCR; TCRdb's version includes in-frame clones alone and lacks a portion of them. The sample holds roughly 70,000 clones; 90% to 95% are singletons and the top ten take under 5.5%. Sequencing was done on a sample of PBMCs. These receptors originate from a human donor in good health. Some clones in this sample may be carry-over from other donors' samples. Both conserved end residues are part of each CDR3. The D gene is left open where the match is weak. Only some rows state a clone size, as once, few, many or a class for expanded clones.

NA	TRBJ1-1	TRBV7-2	NA	14	CASSLGRGKSEAFF	TGTGCCAGCAGCTTAGGACGGGGGAAGTCTGAAGCTTTCTTT
TRBD1	TRBJ1-4	TRBV10-3	once	16	CAISESRTGENEKLFF	TGTGCCATCAGTGAGTCGAGAACAGGGGAGAATGAAAAACTGTTTTTT
TRBD2	TRBJ2-1	TRBV7-6	NA	16	CASSLVGGGSHNEQFF	TGTGCCAGCAGCTTAGTCGGTGGCGGGAGTCATAATGAGCAGTTCTTC
NA	TRBJ1-2	TRBV6-1	NA	12	CASSDNSYGYTF	TGTGCCAGCAGTGACAACTCCTATGGCTACACCTTC
TRBD1	TRBJ1-2	TRBV19	NA	13	CASYSTGGAGYTF	TGTGCCAGCTACTCGACAGGGGGCGCGGGCTACACCTTC
NA	TRBJ1-1	TRBV7-3	NA	13	CASSLIGGGEAFF	TGTGCCAGCAGCTTAATAGGGGGTGGTGAAGCTTTCTTT
TRBD2	TRBJ2-1	TRBV5-1	NA	14	CASTAGGGYNEQFF	TGCGCCAGCACGGCTGGGGGGGGCTACAATGAGCAGTTCTTC
TRBD2	TRBJ2-7	TRBV27	NA	16	CASSLTSGRVAYEQYF	TGTGCCAGCAGTTTGACTAGCGGGAGGGTGGCCTACGAGCAGTACTTC
NA	TRBJ2-1	TRBV6-1	NA	13	CASSRESYNEQFF	TGTGCCAGCAGTAGGGAGTCCTACAATGAGCAGTTCTTC
TRBD1	TRBJ2-5	TRBV7-9	NA	17	CASSLALVGTGRETQYF	TGTGCCAGCAGCTTAGCGCTCGTAGGGACAGGGAGGGAGACCCAGTACTTC
TRBD2	TRBJ2-7	TRBV7-2	NA	15	CASSSGLAGDYEQYF	TGTGCCAGCAGCTCCGGACTAGCGGGAGACTACGAGCAGTACTTC
NA	TRBJ1-6	TRBV7-9	medium-sized	15	CASSMYRYYNSPLHF	TGTGCCAGCAGCATGTACAGATACTATAATTCACCCCTCCACTTT
TRBD1	TRBJ2-5	TRBV7-8	NA	17	CASSPTAPGQGQETQYF	TGTGCCAGCAGTCCCACGGCCCCGGGACAGGGCCAAGAGACCCAGTACTTC
TRBD1	TRBJ1-6	TRBV12-5	NA	16	CASGYIPDRVNSPLHF	TGTGCTAGTGGTTATATCCCGGACAGGGTCAATTCACCCCTCCACTTT
NA	TRBJ1-4	TRBV7-9	NA	15	CASSSPQGLTEKLFF	TGTGCCAGCAGTTCGCCCCAGGGGTTAACTGAAAAACTGTTTTTT
NA	TRBJ1-1	TRBV9	few	14	CASSGQVANTEAFF	TGTGCCAGCAGCGGACAGGTGGCCAACACTGAAGCTTTCTTT
NA	TRBJ1-5	TRBV10-3	few	13	CAISSGQPPSQHF	TGTGCCATCAGCTCCGGACAGCCCCCGTCCCAGCATTTT
NA	TRBJ2-1	TRBV11-2	NA	19	CASSSLAGGGGPNYNEQFF	TGTGCCAGCAGCTCCCTCGCGGGAGGAGGGGGCCCGAACTACAATGAGCAGTTCTTC
TRBD2	TRBJ2-5	TRBV4-2	NA	17	CASSQAPAGGSSETQYF	TGTGCCAGCAGCCAAGCCCCAGCGGGAGGGTCCTCAGAGACCCAGTACTTC
NA	TRBJ2-7	TRBV4-3	NA	15	CASSQGYPSNGEQYF	TGCGCCAGCAGCCAAGGTTACCCCTCCAACGGCGAGCAGTACTTC
TRBD1	TRBJ1-3	TRBV10-3	many	14	CAISVAGGGNTIYF	TGTGCCATCAGTGTTGCAGGGGGCGGAAACACCATATATTTT
NA	TRBJ2-1	TRBV7-2	NA	15	CASRKPQGDYNEQFF	TGTGCCAGCAGGAAACCACAGGGTGACTACAATGAGCAGTTCTTC
NA	TRBJ2-7	TRBV30	NA	13	CAWNLQGPYEQYF	TGTGCCTGGAACTTACAGGGCCCCTACGAGCAGTACTTC
NA	TRBJ1-1	TRBV6-1	NA	16	CASSDPFRVVNTEAFF	TGTGCCAGCAGTGATCCATTCAGGGTCGTGAACACTGAAGCTTTCTTT
NA	TRBJ2-7	TRBV5-6	NA	11	CASSSQYEQYF	TGTGCCAGCAGCTCCCAATACGAGCAGTACTTC
TRBD2	TRBJ2-1	TRBV7-9	NA	15	CASSSGTSGYNEQFF	TGTGCCAGCAGCTCCGGGACTAGCGGGTACAATGAGCAGTTCTTC
TRBD1	TRBJ2-5	TRBV7-2	once	14	CASSFATGRETQYF	TGTGCCAGCAGCTTCGCGACAGGGCGAGAGACCCAGTACTTC
TRBD1	TRBJ1-1	TRBV9	few	15	CASSKNRDRNTEAFF	TGTGCCAGCAGCAAAAACCGGGACAGGAACACTGAAGCTTTCTTT
TRBD2	TRBJ2-5	TRBV6-1	NA	12	CASRRGTGTQYF	TGTGCCAGCAGGCGGGGGACCGGGACCCAGTACTTC
NA	TRBJ2-1	TRBV18	NA	16	CASSRPTGLAYNEQFF	TGTGCCAGCTCGCGCCCTACAGGGCTAGCCTACAATGAGCAGTTCTTC
TRBD1	TRBJ1-6	TRBV19	NA	17	CASSPLKAGGKNSPLHF	TGTGCCAGTAGCCCCCTAAAGGCAGGGGGGAAGAATTCACCCCTCCACTTT
TRBD2	TRBJ2-3	TRBV5-1	NA	15	CASSPGRGLADTQYF	TGCGCCAGCAGCCCGGGGCGGGGGTTGGCAGATACGCAGTATTTT
TRBD1	TRBJ2-1	TRBV5-1	NA	13	CASSTGAYNEQFF	TGCGCCAGCAGCACAGGGGCCTACAATGAGCAGTTCTTC
TRBD2	TRBJ2-7	TRBV4-3	NA	15	CASSQLTSQAYEQYF	TGCGCCAGCAGCCAATTGACTAGCCAAGCCTACGAGCAGTACTTC
NA	TRBJ1-3	TRBV5-1	NA	15	CASSLAPGPGNTIYF	TGCGCCAGCAGCTTGGCCCCAGGGCCTGGAAACACCATATATTTT
TRBD1	TRBJ2-2	TRBV13	NA	14	CASSAGGNTGELFF	TGTGCCAGCAGCGCAGGGGGGAACACCGGGGAGCTGTTTTTT
NA	TRBJ1-2	TRBV7-3	NA	13	CASSLKAGSGYTF	TGTGCCAGCAGCTTAAAAGCAGGCTCTGGCTACACCTTC
NA	TRBJ1-2	TRBV9	NA	14	CASSVAGTYYGYTF	TGTGCCAGCAGCGTAGCAGGTACCTACTATGGCTACACCTTC
NA	TRBJ2-1	TRBV7-9	NA	15	CASSFSGPVYNEQFF	TGTGCCAGCAGCTTCAGTGGTCCAGTCTACAATGAGCAGTTCTTC
NA	TRBJ1-2	TRBV5-5	NA	14	CASSPGIQNYGYTF	TGTGCCAGCAGCCCCGGGATACAGAACTATGGCTACACCTTC
NA	TRBJ2-5	TRBV27	NA	13	CASSFQVRETQYF	TGTGCCAGCAGTTTTCAGGTTAGGGAGACCCAGTACTTC
NA	TRBJ1-1	TRBV5-4	NA	14	CASSLKGGPTEAFF	TGTGCCAGCAGCTTGAAAGGGGGTCCTACTGAAGCTTTCTTT
NA	TRBJ1-1	TRBV7-6	few	12	CASSPGGWEAFF	TGTGCCAGCAGCCCTGGTGGCTGGGAGGCTTTCTTT
TRBD2	TRBJ2-7	TRBV5-4	NA	15	CASSRGGTSTYEQYF	TGTGCCAGCAGCCGGGGGGGGACTAGTACGTACGAGCAGTACTTC
NA	TRBJ2-7	TRBV6-6	NA	14	CASSYGEGSYEQYF	TGTGCCAGCAGTTACGGTGAGGGTAGTTACGAGCAGTACTTC
TRBD1	TRBJ1-2	TRBV25-1	NA	13	CASSETGNYGYTF	TGTGCCAGCAGTGAGACAGGGAACTATGGCTACACCTTC
TRBD2	TRBJ2-1	TRBV7-2	NA	16	CASSPREGGTRYEQFF	TGTGCCAGCAGCCCCCGAGAGGGCGGGACTAGGTATGAGCAGTTCTTC
NA	TRBJ1-1	TRBV29-1	few	14	CSVEGGVVNTEAFF	TGCAGCGTTGAGGGGGGGGTGGTGAACACTGAAGCTTTCTTT
TRBD1	TRBJ1-2	TRBV4-1	NA	18	CASSQEGPGGARSYGYTF	TGCGCCAGCAGCCAAGAAGGGCCAGGGGGAGCGAGGAGCTATGGCTACACCTTC
NA	TRBJ1-2	TRBV10-3	NA	11	CAISAQGGYTF	TGTGCCATCAGTGCCCAGGGTGGCTACACCTTC
TRBD1	TRBJ1-1	TRBV25-1	NA	13	CASRQGLNTEAFF	TGTGCCAGCAGACAGGGGCTGAACACTGAAGCTTTCTTT
NA	TRBJ1-1	TRBV9	NA	13	CASSVSLNTEAFF	TGTGCCAGCAGCGTCAGTCTGAACACTGAAGCTTTCTTT
TRBD2	TRBJ2-7	TRBV6-6	NA	14	CASWDSGGGYEQYF	TGTGCCAGCTGGGATAGCGGGGGGGGCTACGAGCAGTACTTC
TRBD1	TRBJ1-1	TRBV27	NA	14	CASSFKQGVTEAFF	TGTGCCAGCAGTTTTAAGCAGGGGGTCACTGAAGCTTTCTTT